This TCR beta chain is drawn from a study of T cell changes during pregnancy in multiple sclerosis. In germline, CDR1 is SGHDN, CDR2 FVKESK. Trimming took 4 bases from V and 1 from J, leaving 16 bases between them. This CDR3 is 16 amino acids long. Profiled with immunoSEQ multiplex PCR; TCRdb holds only in-frame clones, not every one. The data show 38,000 or so clones, roughly 90% seen once. The chain couples TRBV14 to TRBJ1-2; possibly TRBD1 for D (5 bases). The specimen comprised CD8+ T cells from peripheral blood mononuclear cells, sampled in the first trimester of pregnancy. This receptor was identified in a female donor with multiple sclerosis, enrolled in a pregnancy study. The CDR3 DNA reads TGTGCCAGCAGCCCGACAGTGGAATTGTTTAACTATGGCTACACCTTC. It is translated as CASSPTVELFNYGYTF.